Each of the 28 T cell receptor beta chains below was sequenced from the same sample in a study of control samples from healthy donors and cancer patients. Some clones are missing from TCRdb's copy, which holds only in-frame ones; the method was immunoSEQ multiplex PCR. The repertoire holds 85,000 to 120,000 clones, about 91% seen once, with about 2.5% in the top ten. The sequencing input was blood. The receptors were gathered from a woman aged 18-30 years in good health.

V is TRBV6-5 and J is TRBJ2-7; D gene unclear. CDR1 is MNHEY and CDR2 is SVGAGI in the germline V gene. V was pared by 7 bases and J by 1 base, with 11 bases between. This CDR3 contains 13 residues. As DNA, the CDR3 is TGTGCCAGCAAAGACGGTGGTTCCTACGAGCAGTACTTC. Translated, it gives CASKDGGSYEQYF.

This sequence joins TRBV3-1 (or the pseudogene TRBV3-2) and TRBJ1-1; D gene ambiguous. V lost 4 bases and J 6 bases, leaving 18 bases between the germline ends. Per the germline V gene, CDR1 is LGHDT and CDR2 is YNNKEL (reference sequence). CDR3 size: 15 residues. The CDR3 DNA is TGTGCCAGCAGCCTTGAAGAGACGGCCTGGGCTGAAGCTTTCTTT. Its protein is CASSLEETAWAEAFF.

The rearrangement links TRBV28 to TRBJ1-5; TRBD1 matches 8 bases. The CDR3 spans 15 residues. Germline CDR1 MDHEN, CDR2 SYDVKM. The V gene end was trimmed by 4 bases and the J gene end by 0 bases; junction bases not matched to a gene: 2. The CDR3 region is CASSWTGHSNQPQHF. In nucleotides, the CDR3 is TGTGCCAGCAGTTGGACAGGGCATAGCAATCAGCCCCAGCATTTT.

The chain links TRBV4-2 to TRBJ1-1; D not certain. Germline V gene lookup returns CDR1 LGHNA and CDR2 YNFKEQ. This CDR3 comprises 13 residues. With 6 bases removed from V and 0 bases from J, the gap between germline ends came to 8 bases. The CDR3 region is CASRLIMNTEAFF. The CDR3 bases are TGTGCCAGCAGGCTGATTATGAACACTGAAGCTTTCTTT.

This sequence joins TRBV28 and TRBJ1-2; 7 bases agree with TRBD1. The CDR3 is 17 residues long. The V and J ends lost 4 bases and 4 bases, in that order; junction bases with no gene match: 15. CDR1 and CDR2 from the germline V gene are MDHEN and SYDVKM. CDR3 sequence: CASSSLGGDRVGYGYTF. The CDR3 bases are TGTGCCAGCAGTTCTTTAGGGGGCGACCGGGTAGGCTATGGCTACACCTTC.

Comment on this clone: An end of the junction differs from the germline gene, which may be a read error. V is TRBV5-1 and J is TRBJ1-1; D unclear. Germline V gene sequence: CDR1 SGHRS, CDR2 YFSETQ. The CDR3 sequence is 14 residues long. DNA of the CDR3: TGCGCCAGCACCTTGGGGAGATTGAACACTGAAGCTTTCTTT. It translates to CASTLGRLNTEAFF. Full variable domain (outside the CDR3, taken from reference TRBV5-1 and TRBJ1-1): KAGVTQTPRYLIKTRGQQVTLSCSPISGHRSVSWYQQTPGQGLQFLFEYFSETQRNKGNFPGRFSGRQFSNSRSEMNVSTLELGDSALYLCASTLGRLNTEAFFGQGTRLTVV.

V usage is TRBV2 and J usage is TRBJ1-2; D remains ambiguous. Deletions cut 8 bases from V and 3 bases from J, with 7 bases between. CDR1 and CDR2 (germline): SNHLY, FYNNEI. The CDR3 runs to 11 residues. The CDR3 spells CASGRDYGYTF. CDR3 in DNA: TGTGCCAGCGGGAGGGACTATGGCTACACCTTC.

CDR3: CAWSGREPEAFF. CDR3 nucleotide sequence: TGTGCCTGGAGTGGCAGGGAACCCGAAGCTTTCTTT. The gene calls are TRBV30 and TRBJ1-1; D may be TRBD1 (5 bases). V gave up 1 base and J gave up 8 bases, with 11 bases separating them. The CDR3 is 12 residues long. The germline CDR1 and CDR2 sequences are GTSNPN and SVGIG (reference sequence).

The rearrangement links TRBV19 to TRBJ2-5, with TRBD2 as a possible D gene (6 bases). V dropped 3 bases and J dropped 1 base, with 15 bases sitting between them. CDR3 length: 16 amino acids. The germline CDR1 and CDR2 sequences are LNHDA and SQIVND (reference sequence). CDR3 coding DNA: TGTGCCAGTAGTATTGACCGTCGGAGGGGCCAAGAGACCCAGTACTTC. Its translation is CASSIDRRRGQETQYF.

V usage is TRBV3-1 (or the pseudogene TRBV3-2) and J usage is TRBJ2-1, with D unclear. V was cut by 3 bases and J by 11 bases, with 8 bases left in between. Germline values: CDR1 LGHDT, CDR2 YNNKEL (reference sequence). The CDR3 loop spans 11 amino acids. The CDR3 protein is CASSQGQQQFF. The CDR3 nucleotides are TGTGCCAGCAGCCAGGGTCAGCAGCAGTTCTTC.

V gene TRBV2 combines with J gene TRBJ1-3; D might be TRBD1 (5 bases). This CDR3 has 12 residues. Between the trimmed V and J ends, which lost 9 bases and 3 bases, there was a span of 9 bases. Germline V lookup: CDR1 SNHLY, CDR2 FYNNEI. CDR3 residues: CARGGGGNTIYF. CDR3 sequence (DNA): TGTGCCAGGGGGGGAGGTGGAAACACCATATATTTT.

This clone showed up just once. The rearrangement uses TRBV27 and TRBJ1-2; 9 bases align to TRBD1. The junction had 9 bases not matched to a gene; V was cut back by 3 bases and J by 4 bases. CDR1 is MNHEY, CDR2 SMNVEV, per germline (reference sequence). The CDR3 is 16 amino acids. The CDR3 loop reads CASSFLDRGSFYGYTF. CDR3 DNA sequence: TGTGCCAGCAGTTTTTTGGACAGGGGTAGCTTCTATGGCTACACCTTC.

CDR3 in DNA: TGTGCCAGCAGTGAAGCGCTGGTGAACGTCAGGAATGGCTACACCTTC. This encodes CASSEALVNVRNGYTF. The chain has TRBV6-1 and TRBJ1-2; D call uncertain. The CDR3 spans 16 residues. Germline lookup yields CDR1 MNHNS and CDR2 SASEGT. The germline V and J ends were trimmed by 0 bases and 6 bases, with 17 bases remaining between them.

The V gene is TRBV24-1, the J gene TRBJ2-3; D is possibly TRBD2 (5 bases). Trimming removed 1 base from V and 6 bases from J, with 10 bases in between. This CDR3 spans 14 amino acids. CDR1 and CDR2 (germline): KGHDR, SFDVKD. The CDR3 DNA sequence: TGTGCCACCAGTGATTTTTTCCGGGATGATACGCAGTATTTT. Protein: CATSDFFRDDTQYF.

The chain uses TRBV30 and TRBJ1-2; weak D call: TRBD1 (6 bases). Between the trimmed V and J ends, which lost 1 base and 3 bases, there was a span of 6 bases. There are 12 residues in the CDR3. Germline CDR1 is GTSNPN and CDR2 is SVGIG (reference sequence). CDR3 bases: TGTGCCTGGAGTGCAGGGGACTATGGCTACACCTTC. This sequence encodes CAWSAGDYGYTF.

The chain couples TRBV5-1 to TRBJ1-5; the D gene is possibly TRBD1 (5 bases). The V gene lost 0 bases and the J gene lost 6 bases, with 25 bases spanning the gap. In germline, CDR1 is SGHRS, CDR2 YFSETQ. CDR3 size: 19 residues. CDR3 sequence: CASSLGRGTEDFPRQPQHF. The DNA of the CDR3 is TGCGCCAGCAGCTTGGGAAGGGGAACCGAGGACTTCCCGCGTCAGCCCCAGCATTTT.

The chain uses TRBV7-6 and TRBJ2-3; D gene unclear. The germline CDR1 and CDR2 sequences are SGHVS and FNYEAQ. Deletions cut 2 bases from V and 2 bases from J, with 8 bases between. The CDR3 contains 14 residues. CDR3 DNA: TGTGCCAGCAGCTTACGGACCTTCACAGATACGCAGTATTTT. This translates into CASSLRTFTDTQYF.

The rearrangement uses TRBV5-1 and TRBJ1-1, with TRBD1 matching 7 bases. This CDR3 region has 17 residues. From germline, CDR1 is SGHRS and CDR2 YFSETQ. V lost 3 bases, J lost 1 base, and 12 bases stayed unmatched. This chain's CDR3 is CASSSGRGTVTNTEAFF. CDR3 in DNA: TGCGCCAGCAGCTCAGGACGGGGGACAGTAACGAACACTGAAGCTTTCTTT.

The chain joins TRBV3-1 (or the pseudogene TRBV3-2) to TRBJ1-1, with D unresolved. Germline V gene sequence: CDR1 LGHDT, CDR2 YNNKEL (reference sequence). This CDR3 is built from 15 residues. Trimming left V 0 bases short and J 4 bases short, with 12 bases between. The CDR3 reads CASSQERVLGTEAFF. The DNA of the CDR3 is TGTGCCAGCAGCCAAGAAAGGGTCCTTGGCACTGAAGCTTTCTTT.

The chain employs TRBV5-6 and TRBJ1-3; 7 positions match TRBD1. Germline V CDR1 and CDR2: SGHDT, YYEEEE. The junction had 5 bases not matched to a gene; V was cut back by 6 bases and J by 2 bases. The length of the CDR3 is 14 residues. Here the CDR3 DNA reads TGTGCCAGCACCTTCGGGACAGCTGGAAACACCATATATTTT. Protein sequence: CASTFGTAGNTIYF.

This clone was counted a single time. The chain recombines TRBV5-1 with TRBJ2-1; 10 nucleotides align to TRBD2. Germline V gene lookup returns CDR1 SGHRS and CDR2 YFSETQ. The CDR3 runs to 19 residues. The V segment lost 0 bases and the J segment 0 bases; nucleotides outside the gene matches: 9. CDR3 nucleotides: TGCGCCAGCAGCTTGGGGACTAGCGGAGTAATGAGCTCCTACAATGAGCAGTTCTTC. Its protein is CASSLGTSGVMSSYNEQFF.

V usage is TRBV7-6 and J usage is TRBJ2-3; D is ambiguous. The CDR3 contains 15 residues. Germline CDR1 is SGHVS and CDR2 is FNYEAQ. Trimming took 5 bases from V and 2 from J, leaving 14 bases between them. The CDR3 loop reads CASSARLGNTDTQYF. In DNA form, the CDR3 reads TGTGCCAGCAGCGCCAGACTGGGAAACACAGATACGCAGTATTTT.

CDR3 region: CASRMTGGIDTQYF. CDR3 DNA sequence: TGCGCCAGCAGAATGACAGGGGGTATTGATACGCAGTATTTT. This sequence joins TRBV5-1 and TRBJ2-3; 9 bases fit TRBD1. Germline V gene sequence: CDR1 SGHRS, CDR2 YFSETQ. The CDR3 consists of 14 residues. The V and J ends lost 5 bases and 6 bases, in that order; junction bases with no gene match: 7.

The V gene is TRBV28, the J gene TRBJ1-4; 8 nucleotides line up with TRBD1. This CDR3 has 17 residues. Germline loops: CDR1 MDHEN, CDR2 SYDVKM. V was clipped by 2 bases and J by 0 bases; unmatched bases: 5. The CDR3 coding sequence is TGTGCCAGCAGTTTAGGGTGGGGACAGGCAACTAATGAAAAACTGTTTTTT. Its translation is CASSLGWGQATNEKLFF.

V gene TRBV5-1 combines with J gene TRBJ2-3; D is uncertain. Germline-derived CDR1 and CDR2 are SGHRS and YFSETQ. V was clipped by 0 bases and J by 1 base, with 12 bases between them. The CDR3 runs 16 residues. CDR3 residues: CASSLDLRARTDTQYF. The CDR3 nucleotides are TGCGCCAGCAGCTTGGACCTTCGCGCCCGCACAGATACGCAGTATTTT. The entire variable domain, with the rest obtained from reference TRBV5-1 and TRBJ2-3, is as follows: KAGVTQTPRYLIKTRGQQVTLSCSPISGHRSVSWYQQTPGQGLQFLFEYFSETQRNKGNFPGRFSGRQFSNSRSEMNVSTLELGDSALYLCASSLDLRARTDTQYFGPGTRLTVL.

This chain links TRBV2 with TRBJ2-7; D ambiguous. Germline V gene lookup returns CDR1 SNHLY and CDR2 FYNNEI. CDR3 length equals 15 residues. Deletions cut 6 bases from V and 0 bases from J, with 15 bases between. Written as DNA, the CDR3 is TGTGCCAGCAGCCCCAGACGTCAGAGCTCCTACGAGCAGTACTTC. Amino acids: CASSPRRQSSYEQYF.

This sequence joins TRBV5-4 and TRBJ1-1; D gene ambiguous. Between the trimmed V and J ends, which lost 4 bases and 1 base, there was a span of 14 bases. The CDR3 covers 15 residues. Germline CDR1 and CDR2: SGHNT and YYREEE (reference sequence). Here the CDR3 DNA reads TGTGCCAGCAGCATTTGGAGACGGGAGAACACTGAAGCTTTCTTT. Translated: CASSIWRRENTEAFF. Combining the CDR3 with reference TRBV5-4 and TRBJ1-1 gives the whole variable domain ETGVTQSPTHLIKTRGQQVTLRCSSQSGHNTVSWYQQALGQGPQFIFQYYREEENGRGNFPPRFSGLQFPNYSSELNVNALELDDSALYLCASSIWRRENTEAFFGQGTRLTVV.

The V gene is TRBV6-5, the J gene TRBJ1-1, with TRBD1 identical over 9 bases. CDR3 size: 14 residues. Trimming took 6 bases from V and 5 from J; bases not matched to a gene: 7. Germline CDR1 and CDR2: MNHEY and SVGAGI. The CDR3 here is CASRGTGSKTEAFF. The DNA for the CDR3 is TGTGCCAGCAGGGGGACAGGGAGTAAGACTGAAGCTTTCTTT.